This TCR beta chain stems from a study of monozygotic twins with inflammatory bowel disease (dated 2019 in TCRdb). About the full investigation: A total of approximately 30 monozygotic twin pairs were included in the full study, comprising nine German pairs (four IBD-concordant, five IBD-discordant) and 19 IBD-discordant Danish pairs. The search for disease-associated traits relied mainly on comparing, within discordant pairs, IBD patients with their genetically identical healthy co-twins. Each individual had, on average, about 151 000 unique TCRalpha sequences and 181 000 unique TCRbeta sequences available for analysis.

Library construction relied on 5' RACE. Each TCR library was prepared from about 3,400 ng of total RNA. For each sample, cDNA was synthesized in eight separate reactions using SMARTScribe reverse transcriptase. During cDNA synthesis, unique molecular identifiers containing a 6-nucleotide sample barcode were introduced by template switching. Two nested PCRs of roughly 16 and 10 cycles amplified the TCRalpha and TCRbeta cDNA, and bead purification followed each PCR. Before amplification, cDNA was treated with uracil DNA-glycosylase and purified using the QIAquick PCR purification kit. The second PCR added Illumina TruSeq-compatible adapters along with sample-specific barcodes. Library quality and concentration were checked on TapeStation and Qubit, and libraries were pooled at about 4.9 ng each. Sequencing of pooled libraries was carried out on an Illumina HiSeq2500 single-index Rapid Run using 2 x 100 bp reads and custom sequencing primers. In the paper's pipeline: MiGEC version 1.2.6 was used for UMI-based consensus assembly to correct PCR and sequencing errors. MiXCR version 2.1.1 was used to carry out V(D)J alignment, clonotype assembly and CDR3 extraction. To normalise gene usage, clonotype sharing and MAIT/NKT TCR abundance, the analysis used the top 1000, 10 000 and 20 000 clonotypes per sample. After downsampling to 27 000 UMIs, diversity was calculated as the inverse Simpson index using the vegan R package. Paired Mann-Whitney U tests were applied to discordant twin pairs, with Benjamini-Hochberg correction for multiple testing. Through TCRdb reprocessing, the reads give one entry per CDR3 protein sequence; DNA is omitted. TCRdb's processing, not the authors' own work, is the source of the V and J calls. This sample's listing comprises approximately 400,000 distinct CDR3 sequences. Of the sample, about 2.5% is held by the ten largest clones.

Beyond this particular receptor, the publication reports: Repertoire similarity did not differ between concordant and discordant twins, possibly due to limited statistical power. Different T cell subtypes could not be distinguished in the analysis. Compared with healthy twins, IBD patients shared fewer clonotypes with other individuals, and the difference was most pronounced in patients with signs of disease activity. The results gave no support for a single strong signal or clonotype linked to IBD. Because patients received different immunosuppressive treatments, the repertoires may have picked up extra background noise and variability between individuals. IBD patients had lower TCRbeta repertoire diversity, measured by the inverse Simpson index, than their healthy co-twins.

From each donor, a roughly 2.6 ml peripheral blood sample was collected into PAXgene tubes and stored at -80 degrees C. Without T cell sorting, total RNA was isolated from whole blood using the PAXgene blood miRNA kit on an automated QIAcube. Peripheral blood from monozygotic twin pairs concordant or discordant for inflammatory bowel disease was subjected to deep TCRalpha and TCRbeta repertoire profiling with unique molecular barcoding. Smoking habits were recorded for all twin pairs, and individuals were classified as current, former or never smokers. Comments on this clonotype: The antigen this receptor binds is unknown.

From its cysteine to its phenylalanine, the CDR3 spans 17 amino acids. No DNA appears here. Reading the germline V gene (reference sequence) gives CDR1 SGHAT and CDR2 FQDESV. The sample consisted of blood. The source is a human donor with ulcerative colitis or Crohn's disease, or a healthy co-twin of an affected twin (not recorded which). The rearranged chain carries TRBV11-1 and TRBJ2-7; the D gene TCRdb calls, TRBD1, cannot be checked with no DNA. The CDR3 loop reads CASSPPPGTGSSYEQYF.